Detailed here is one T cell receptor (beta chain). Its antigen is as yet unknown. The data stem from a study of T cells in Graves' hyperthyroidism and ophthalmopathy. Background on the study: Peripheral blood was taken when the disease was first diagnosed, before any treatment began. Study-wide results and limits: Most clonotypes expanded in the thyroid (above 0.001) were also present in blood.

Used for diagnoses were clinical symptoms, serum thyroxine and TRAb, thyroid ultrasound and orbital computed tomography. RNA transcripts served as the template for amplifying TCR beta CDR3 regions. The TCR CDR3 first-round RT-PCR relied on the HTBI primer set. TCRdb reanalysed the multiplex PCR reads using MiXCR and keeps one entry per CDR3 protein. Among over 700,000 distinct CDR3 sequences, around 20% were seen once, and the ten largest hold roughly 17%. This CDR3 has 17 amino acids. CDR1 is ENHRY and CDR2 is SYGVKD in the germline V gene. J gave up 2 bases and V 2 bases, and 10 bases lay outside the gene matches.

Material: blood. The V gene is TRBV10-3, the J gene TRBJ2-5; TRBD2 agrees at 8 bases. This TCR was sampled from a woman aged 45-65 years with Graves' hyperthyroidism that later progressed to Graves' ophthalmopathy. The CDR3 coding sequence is TGTGCCATCAGTGAGGTGGTCTGGACTAGCTCACAAGAGACCCAGTACTTC. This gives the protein CAISEVVWTSSQETQYF.